This paragraph reports one T cell receptor beta chain. In Seattle, patients joined the study during active infection and were tracked longitudinally. These data are taken from a study of blood T cell repertoires in COVID-19. The overall study: Donors in the United States, Italy and Spain gave samples during acute or convalescent COVID-19. PBMCs, B-cell-depleted T cells, or T cells provided the cDNA or gDNA that made up the material.

The data were produced by immunoSEQ multiplex PCR, yet TCRdb's version contains in-frame clones alone and is incomplete. The sample includes tens of thousands of clones, approximately 72% of them seen just once. The CDR3 totals 14 residues. The germline gives CDR1 MDHEN, CDR2 SYDVKM. V was trimmed by 8 bases and J by 2 bases, leaving 15 bases between them. The chain carries TRBV28 and TRBJ1-2; maybe TRBD1 (5 bases). The source of this sequence is a woman aged 70 to 79 with COVID-19, enrolled during active disease. Sequencing used peripheral blood. The CDR3 region has the DNA TGTGCCAGCTCCACCCCGACAGACAACTATGGCTACACCTTC. Protein: CASSTPTDNYGYTF.